This T cell receptor (beta chain) was recovered during a study of persistence of HIV-infected CD4 T cells. This nonspecific control used anti-CD3/anti-CD28 bead stimulation of CD4+ T cells. Sorting of responding CD4+ T cells relied on upregulated CD40 ligand together with CD69. The immunoSEQ assay was version 4, run in survey mode. The repertoire was sequenced with immunoSEQ multiplex PCR; TCRdb's copy has only in-frame clones and lacks some. The table has tens of thousands of clones, about 87% seen once; the top ten hold 0.45% to 0.5%. Germline V gene data show CDR1 as SGHDN and CDR2 as FVKESK. V was clipped by 4 bases and J by 4 bases, with 13 bases between them. The CDR3 is made up of 15 amino acids. Remarks on this clone: Its specificity is not known.

The clonotype originates from an adult woman with HIV who was CMV-seropositive. The sequencing used CD4+ T cells sorted from PBMCs after 18-hour stimulation, collected from a patient who received antiretroviral therapy. The genes are TRBV14 and TRBJ1-4, with a possible D match to TRBD1 (5 bases). In DNA, the CDR3 is TGTGCCAGCAGCCGATCCACAGGTTTTAATGAAAAACTGTTTTTT. This gives the protein CASSRSTGFNEKLFF. Drawing the rest from reference TRBV14 and TRBJ1-4, the complete variable domain is EAGVTQFPSHSVIEKGQTVTLRCDPISGHDNLYWYRRVMGKEIKFLLHFVKESKQDESGMPNNRFLAERTGGTYSTLKVQPAELEDSGVYFCASSRSTGFNEKLFFGSGTQLSVL.